The clone carrying this TCR beta chain was seen a single time. The CDR3 totals 15 residues. The germline gives CDR1 DFQATT, CDR2 SNEGSKA (reference sequence). With 4 bases removed from V and 5 bases from J, the gap between germline ends came to 17 bases. Random hexamers served to reverse transcribe roughly 0.5 to 1 ug RNA. The authors amplified TCR beta CDR3 across 54 Vbeta and 13 Jbeta using immunoSEQ multiplex PCR. From the immunoSEQ multiplex PCR reads, TCRdb called clonotypes with MiXCR, one entry per CDR3 protein. The sample yields around 150,000 distinct CDR3 sequences, roughly 94% seen once. The sample comes from a study of CD8 T cells in Susac syndrome. The sequenced target, TCR beta, came from blood CD8+ and CD4+ T cells. TEMRA cells underwent FACS enrichment and CD8+ and CD4+ T cells underwent negative isolation.

The J gene is TRBJ1-4, the V gene TRBV20-1; D is perhaps TRBD1 (5 bases). The sequencing sample was made of CD8+ T cells from PBMCs. This receptor was obtained from a human donor with Susac syndrome. CDR3: CSATPRTLENEKLFF. The CDR3 DNA is TGCAGTGCTACCCCTAGGACACTTGAGAATGAAAAACTGTTTTTT.